Listed below are T cell receptor beta chains from one sample, sequenced in a study of OX40 agonist ivuxolimab in advanced cancers. Sequencing used immunoSEQ multiplex PCR; TCRdb keeps in-frame clones, though not all of them. The sample has about 85,000 clones, around 87% seen once. The specimen comprised CD4+ or CD8+ T cells sorted from blood, sampled in a trial of the OX40 agonist ivuxolimab. These receptors originate from an adult with an advanced solid tumor such as melanoma, head and neck, liver or kidney cancer. Both conserved end residues are part of each CDR3. D genes are given only for firm matches. Size values are once, few and many counts, or a class for expanded clones, and some rows have none.

d_call clone_size j_call v_call cdr3_aa cdr3_nt
- - TRBJ1-2 TRBV5-1 CASSLLTANFNYGYTF TGCGCCAGCAGCTTGCTGACAGCGAATTTTAACTATGGCTACACCTTC
- once TRBJ1-1 TRBV5-6 CASSSPGRRTEAFF TGTGCCAGCAGCTCCCCGGGACGGCGCACTGAAGCTTTCTTT
- - TRBJ2-7 TRBV30 CAWSVGAYEQYF TGTGCCTGGAGTGTGGGGGCCTACGAGCAGTACTTC
TRBD2 once TRBJ2-5 TRBV4-2 CASSQMPWTSGGRLYQETQYF TGTGCCAGCAGCCAGATGCCCTGGACTAGCGGGGGCCGCTTATACCAAGAGACCCAGTACTTC
- - TRBJ2-6 TRBV30 CAWSVRGISGANVLTF TGTGCCTGGAGTGTACGCGGGATCTCTGGGGCCAACGTCCTGACTTTC
- - TRBJ1-1 TRBV7-2 CASSSRQGMNTEAFF TGTGCCAGCAGCTCTCGGCAGGGGATGAACACTGAAGCTTTCTTT
- - TRBJ1-2 TRBV18 CASSPDLEGVYGYTF TGTGCCAGCTCACCAGACCTCGAAGGCGTCTATGGCTACACCTTC
- once TRBJ2-5 TRBV9 CASSVGGARETQYF TGTGCCAGCAGCGTAGGTGGGGCCCGGGAGACCCAGTACTTC
TRBD1 - TRBJ2-3 TRBV28 CASSARTGEFTDTQYF TGTGCCAGCAGTGCACGGACAGGGGAATTCACAGATACGCAGTATTTT
TRBD1 - TRBJ1-2 TRBV28 CASSLSLISGTGIYGYTF TGTGCCAGCAGTTTATCCCTTATCTCCGGGACAGGGATCTATGGCTACACCTTC
- - TRBJ2-7 TRBV5-4 CASSLVGRTQMEQYF TGTGCCAGCAGCTTGGTTGGAAGGACTCAAATGGAGCAGTACTTC
TRBD1 - TRBJ2-2 TRBV6-5 CASKTEGALRGELFF TGTGCCAGCAAAACCGAGGGGGCCCTACGGGGGGAGCTGTTTTTT
- - TRBJ1-2 TRBV27 CASSLRGDYGYTF TGTGCCAGCAGTTTAAGGGGTGACTATGGCTACACCTTC
TRBD2 - TRBJ2-3 TRBV5-4 CASSMGLAGPTDTQYF TGTGCCAGCAGCATGGGACTAGCGGGGCCCACAGATACGCAGTATTTT
TRBD2 - TRBJ2-1 TRBV6-5 CASSYRGLAWENEQFF TGTGCCAGCAGTTATCGCGGACTAGCGTGGGAGAATGAGCAGTTCTTC
- once TRBJ2-3 TRBV5-6 CASSRVQGRYTDTQYF TGTGCCAGCAGCCGGGTGCAGGGGAGATACACAGATACGCAGTATTTT